This T cell receptor (beta chain) comes out of a study of brain T cells in children with intractable seizures. The length of the CDR3 is 13 residues. V lost 3 bases, J lost 8 bases, and 13 bases lay in between. Germline V CDR1 and CDR2: SEHNR, FQNEAQ (reference sequence). This table comes from immunoSEQ multiplex PCR, and its TCRdb copy is limited to in-frame clones, with some not included. The sample records 340,000 or so clones, over 85% being singletons. Time point here: blood from clinic visit 5 months post-surgery; TSC patient then seizure free. Before surgery, patients took at least one anti-epileptic drug.

This sequence was found in a boy under two years old with tuberous sclerosis and intractable seizures. The input for sequencing was peripheral blood, taken more than 4 months after surgery. The chain uses TRBV7-9 and TRBJ1-2, with D uncertain. The CDR3 coding sequence is TGTGCCAGCAGCTTTACTGATGCCTGGGGCTACACCTTC. It yields the protein CASSFTDAWGYTF.